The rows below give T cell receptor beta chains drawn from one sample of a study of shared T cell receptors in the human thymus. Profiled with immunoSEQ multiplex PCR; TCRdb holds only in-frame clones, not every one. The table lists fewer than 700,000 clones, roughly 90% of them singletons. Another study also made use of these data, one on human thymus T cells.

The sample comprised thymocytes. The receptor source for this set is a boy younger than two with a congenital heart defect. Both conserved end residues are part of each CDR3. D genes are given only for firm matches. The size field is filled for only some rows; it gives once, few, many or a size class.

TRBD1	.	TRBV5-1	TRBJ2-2	TGCGCCAGCAGCTTGTTTCGGGACAGACCCAGCGGGGAGCTGTTTTTT	CASSLFRDRPSGELFF
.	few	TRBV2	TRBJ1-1	TGTGCCAGCAGGCCCGGACTGCCGAACACTGAAGCTTTCTTT	CASRPGLPNTEAFF
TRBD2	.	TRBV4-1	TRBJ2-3	TGCGCCAGCAGCCACAGCGGGAGGAAGTTAGATACGCAGTATTTT	CASSHSGRKLDTQYF
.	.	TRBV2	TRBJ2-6	TGTGCCAGCAGTGAAAAGGGTGGCGGGATGAACTCTGGGGCCAACGTCCTGACTTTC	CASSEKGGGMNSGANVLTF
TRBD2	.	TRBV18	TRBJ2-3	TGTGCCAGCTCACCACCTGGGAGGGCAGAGGATACGCAGTATTTT	CASSPPGRAEDTQYF
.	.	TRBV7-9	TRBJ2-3	TGTGCCAGCAGCGCCATGTGGTTAGGCACAGATACGCAGTATTTT	CASSAMWLGTDTQYF
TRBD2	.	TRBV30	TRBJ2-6	TGTGCCTGGAGTGTCCGGATCGGACTAGCTGGGGCCAACGTCCTGACTTTC	CAWSVRIGLAGANVLTF
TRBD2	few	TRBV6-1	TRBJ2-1	TGTGCCAGCAGTGAAGCGCTGGCGGGAGAAGTTATAAGGGCGCAGTTCTTC	CASSEALAGEVIRAQFF
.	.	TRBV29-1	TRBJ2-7	TGCAGCGTTGCCCCCGGAGGAGGGCTCTCCTACGAGCAGTACTTC	CSVAPGGGLSYEQYF
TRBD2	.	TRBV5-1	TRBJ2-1	TGCGCCAGCCGGGAGACCGGGACTAGGGGTAATGAGCAGTTCTTC	CASRETGTRGNEQFF
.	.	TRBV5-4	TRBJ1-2	TGTGCCAGCAGCTTGGAACGGGGAACAATTCCCTATGGCTACACCTTC	CASSLERGTIPYGYTF
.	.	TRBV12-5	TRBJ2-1	TGTGCTAGTGGTCCCCGGGGAGATAGCGGAGGCTACAATGAGCAGTTCTTC	CASGPRGDSGGYNEQFF
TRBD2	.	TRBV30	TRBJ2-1	TGTGCCTGGAGTTATAAAGCTAGCGGGAGGTACAATGAGCAGTTCTTC	CAWSYKASGRYNEQFF
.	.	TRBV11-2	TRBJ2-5	TGTGCCAGCAGCTTAGCGGCTAGCCTCGGGGGAGAGACCCAGTACTTC	CASSLAASLGGETQYF
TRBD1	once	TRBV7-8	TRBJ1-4	TGTGCCAGCAGCTTTTCTTTCGACAGGGGCAATGAAAAACTGTTTTTT	CASSFSFDRGNEKLFF
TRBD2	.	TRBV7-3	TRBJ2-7	TGTGCCAGCAGCCGGGTCGGGGGGGAGGCCTACGAGCAGTACTTC	CASSRVGGEAYEQYF
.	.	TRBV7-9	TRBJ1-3	TGTGCCAGCAGCTTAAAGACGGGACTGAGCTCTGGAAACACCATATATTTT	CASSLKTGLSSGNTIYF
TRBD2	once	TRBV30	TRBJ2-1	TGTGCCTGGACCCCGCGGGAGAGGGACTACAATGAGCAGTTCTTC	CAWTPRERDYNEQFF
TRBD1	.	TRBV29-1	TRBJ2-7	TGCAGCGTTGGAACAGGGGCTCCCTACGAGCAGTACTTC	CSVGTGAPYEQYF
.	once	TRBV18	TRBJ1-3	TGTGCCAGCTCTCTCACGAGGCATTCTGGAAACACCATATATTTT	CASSLTRHSGNTIYF
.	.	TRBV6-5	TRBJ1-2	TGTGCCAGCAGCCCTCCCGGGGGGTCGAACTATGGCTACACCTTC	CASSPPGGSNYGYTF
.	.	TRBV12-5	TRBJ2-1	TGTGCTAGTGGTCCCCGAGTGATGGATGAGCAGTTCTTC	CASGPRVMDEQFF
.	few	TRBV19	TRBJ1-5	TGTGCCAGTAGGTACAGGGATCGAGGCAATCAGCCCCAGCATTTT	CASRYRDRGNQPQHF
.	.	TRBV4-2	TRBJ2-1	TGTGCCAGCAGCGCAGCGCTAGTCCACAATGAGCAGTTCTTC	CASSAALVHNEQFF
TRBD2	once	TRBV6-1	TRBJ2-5	TGTGCCAGCAGGGGACTAGCGCGCTCTTTGGAGACCCAGTACTTC	CASRGLARSLETQYF
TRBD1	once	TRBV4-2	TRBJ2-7	TGTGCCAGCAGCCAAGATGTAACGGGACAGGATTCCTACGAGCAGTACTTC	CASSQDVTGQDSYEQYF
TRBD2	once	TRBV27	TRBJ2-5	TGTGCCAGTCAGACTAGCGGAAACCAAGAGACCCAGTACTTC	CASQTSGNQETQYF
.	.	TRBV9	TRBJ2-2	TGTGCCAGCAGCGTAGCTACGTCTGCGGGGTACACCGGGGAGCTGTTTTTT	CASSVATSAGYTGELFF
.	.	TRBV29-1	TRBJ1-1	TGCAGCGTTGAAGGAAGACAGGTTCTTAAGGGGGCTTTCTTT	CSVEGRQVLKGAFF
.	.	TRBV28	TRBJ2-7	TGTGCCACCCGCGGCCCCTCCTACGAGCAGTACTTC	CATRGPSYEQYF
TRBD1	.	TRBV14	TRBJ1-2	TGTGCCAGCAGCCAAGGACAGGGCGCCTATGGCTACACCTTC	CASSQGQGAYGYTF
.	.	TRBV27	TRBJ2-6	TGTGCCAGCAGTTATGGACAGCCGAACTCTGGGGCCAACGTCCTGACTTTC	CASSYGQPNSGANVLTF
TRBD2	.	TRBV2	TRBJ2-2	TGTGCCAGCAGTGACCGGGGGAGGGATCTCACCGGGGAGCTGTTTTTT	CASSDRGRDLTGELFF
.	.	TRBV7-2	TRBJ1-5	TGTGCCAGCAGCCTCGGGTTCTCACCGGGTCAGCCCCAGCATTTT	CASSLGFSPGQPQHF
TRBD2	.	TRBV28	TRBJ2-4	TGTGCCAGCAGCTCGGGACTAGGGGAGAACATTCAGTACTTC	CASSSGLGENIQYF
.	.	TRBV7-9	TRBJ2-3	TGTGCCAGTGCCGTCGGTCCACCACAGTTTACGCAGTATTTT	CASAVGPPQFTQYF
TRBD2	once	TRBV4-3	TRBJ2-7	TGCGCCAGCAGCCAAGATCCCTACCCGGGGCTAGCGGGAGGGCCCCACGAGCAGTACTTC	CASSQDPYPGLAGGPHEQYF
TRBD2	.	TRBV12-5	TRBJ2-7	TGTGCTAGTGGTGGGACTAGCGGGGTTCCCTGCGAGCAGTACTTC	CASGGTSGVPCEQYF
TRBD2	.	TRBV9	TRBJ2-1	TGTGCCAGCAGCGAGGGGACTAGCTCTTTCTGCAATGAGCAGTTCTTC	CASSEGTSSFCNEQFF
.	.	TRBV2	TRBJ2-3	TGTGCCAGCAGTGAGGAGCTAGCGCCCGAATCGGGCACAGATACGCAGTATTTT	CASSEELAPESGTDTQYF
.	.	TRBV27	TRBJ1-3	TGTGCCAGCAGTCGACTGGGGCCGAACAGAATACTTACTGGAAACACCATATATTTT	CASSRLGPNRILTGNTIYF
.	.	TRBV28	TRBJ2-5	TGTGCCAGCAGTTTGAGAACAGGGTGGTTGGTGGAGGAGACCCAGTACTTC	CASSLRTGWLVEETQYF
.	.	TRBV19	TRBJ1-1	TGTGCCAGTAGACTTCACCAGGGGACCGCTGAAGCTTTCTTT	CASRLHQGTAEAFF
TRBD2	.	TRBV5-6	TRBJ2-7	TGTGCCAGCAGCTTCGGACTAGCGGAATACGAGCAGTACTTC	CASSFGLAEYEQYF
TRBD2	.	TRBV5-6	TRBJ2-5	TGTGCCAGCAGCTTGGGGGTATGGCGGGAGGGGGGAGAGACCCAGTACTTC	CASSLGVWREGGETQYF
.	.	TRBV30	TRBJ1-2	TGTGCCTGGGATAGGCAGGGAAACTATGGCTACACCTTC	CAWDRQGNYGYTF
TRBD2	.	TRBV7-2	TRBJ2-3	TGTGCCAGCAGCTTAGTACGGCTAGCGGCTAGCACAGATACGCAGTATTTT	CASSLVRLAASTDTQYF
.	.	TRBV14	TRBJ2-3	TGTGCCAGCAGCGGCTCTAGCACAGATACGCAGTATTTT	CASSGSSTDTQYF
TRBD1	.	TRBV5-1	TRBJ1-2	TGCGCCAGCAGCCCCCCGGGACAGGGGAACTATGGCTACACCTTC	CASSPPGQGNYGYTF
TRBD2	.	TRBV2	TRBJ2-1	TGTGCCAGCAGTGAAGCGCGAGTAGGACTAGGAAATGAGCAGTTCTTC	CASSEARVGLGNEQFF
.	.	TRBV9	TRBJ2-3	TGTGCCAGCAGTCTCAGCGGGAGCACAGATACGCAGTATTTT	CASSLSGSTDTQYF
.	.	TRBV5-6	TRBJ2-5	TGTGCCAGCAGCTCCCGGACAGTCTGGGGTCGGGAGACCCAGTACTTC	CASSSRTVWGRETQYF
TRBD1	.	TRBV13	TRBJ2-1	TGTGCCAGCAGCTCTCCGACAGGGGAGACCTACAATGAGCAGTTCTTC	CASSSPTGETYNEQFF
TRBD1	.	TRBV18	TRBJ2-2	TGTGCCAGCTCACTGGGACAGGGGAACACCGGGGAGCTGTTTTTT	CASSLGQGNTGELFF
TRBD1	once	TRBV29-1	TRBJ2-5	TGCAGCGCGGGACAGGGAGGGGAGACCCAGTACTTC	CSAGQGGETQYF
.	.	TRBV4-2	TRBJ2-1	TGTGCCAGCAGACCCCCGGGTCCCAAGGATGAGCAGTTCTTC	CASRPPGPKDEQFF
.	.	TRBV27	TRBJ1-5	TGTGCCAGCAGTTTGGACACAGGGAAAGGACAGCCCCAGCATTTT	CASSLDTGKGQPQHF
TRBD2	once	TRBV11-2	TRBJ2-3	TGTGCCAGCAGCTCCCAAGGAGCGGGAGGGCCCTCAGATACGCAGTATTTT	CASSSQGAGGPSDTQYF
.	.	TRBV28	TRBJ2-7	TGTGCCAGCAGTTTCCCAGGTGTCTCCTACGAGCAGTACTTC	CASSFPGVSYEQYF